This entry lists 25 T cell receptor beta chains sequenced from one sample in a study of brain metastases from non-small cell lung cancer. Clones were sequenced by immunoSEQ multiplex PCR, and TCRdb holds only the in-frame ones, with some missing. Here the sample spans over 2,000 clones, more than 70% being singletons. The sample was primary lung tumor tissue. The receptors shown here come from a donor at least 40 years old with non-small cell lung cancer.

J is TRBJ2-6 and V is TRBV19; D is uncertain. The CDR3 spans 17 residues. Trimming removed 3 bases from V and 0 bases from J, with 12 bases in between. Germline V lookup: CDR1 LNHDA, CDR2 SQIVND (reference sequence). The CDR3 spells CASSIGIDYSGANVLTF. CDR3 DNA sequence: TGTGCCAGTAGTATCGGAATTGATTACTCTGGGGCCAACGTCCTGACTTTC.

The chain links TRBV13 to TRBJ2-7; D remains ambiguous. CDR1 PRHDT and CDR2 FYEKMQ come from the germline V gene (reference sequence). Between the trimmed V and J ends, which lost 2 bases and 7 bases, there was a span of 6 bases. The length of the CDR3 is 11 residues. DNA of the CDR3: TGTGCCAGCAGCTTAACTGGGGAGCAGTACTTC. This encodes CASSLTGEQYF.

The chain links TRBV18 to TRBJ2-7; 7 bases match TRBD2. Germline CDR1 reads KGHSH; CDR2 reads LQKENI. This CDR3 spans 13 amino acids. Germline trimming cut 3 bases from V and 6 bases from J; bases unmatched to any gene: 5. The CDR3 nucleotides read TGTGCCAGCTCACCGGGGCGGGGGACCGAGCAGTACGTC. Translation: CASSPGRGTEQYV.

CDR3 bases: TGTGCCAGCAGTTCAGGGGGAGCCACTGAAGCTTTCTTT. Protein sequence: CASSSGGATEAFF. J is TRBJ1-1 and V is TRBV2; 7 bases are shared with TRBD1. Germline CDR1 reads SNHLY; CDR2 reads FYNNEI. CDR3 length: 13 residues. The trim removed 5 bases at V and 4 bases at J, leaving 4 bases unmatched.

The chain joins TRBV7-9 to TRBJ1-2, with D perhaps matching TRBD1 (5 bases). V was pared by 7 bases and J by 8 bases, with 14 bases between. Germline-derived CDR1 and CDR2 are SEHNR and FQNEAQ (reference sequence). This CDR3 spans 12 amino acids. This CDR3 is CASNWGDAGYTF. The CDR3 bases are TGTGCCAGCAATTGGGGGGATGCGGGCTACACCTTC.

This chain joins TRBV11-3 and TRBJ1-1; D remains unclear. The germline V gene has CDR1 SGHNT and CDR2 YENEEA. The CDR3 contains 15 residues. V was shortened by 6 bases and J by 3 bases, with 17 bases between the two germline ends. CDR3 loop: CASSPPARRDTEAFF. CDR3 bases: TGTGCCAGCAGTCCCCCGGCCCGACGGGACACTGAAGCTTTCTTT.

This chain connects TRBV12-3 or TRBV12-4 to TRBJ1-1; D gene ambiguous. The CDR3 runs to 12 residues. V dropped 3 bases and J dropped 10 bases, with 12 bases sitting between them. The CDR3 here is CASSLGAARAFF. The CDR3 DNA reads TGTGCCAGCAGTTTGGGAGCCGCGCGAGCTTTCTTT.

The genes are TRBV4-3 and TRBJ2-1; D is uncertain. Per the germline V gene, CDR1 is LGHNA and CDR2 is YSLEER. V was cut by 4 bases and J by 8 bases, with 21 bases left in between. This CDR3 contains 16 residues. This chain's CDR3 is CASSPFSATPADEQFF. CDR3 in DNA: TGCGCCAGCAGCCCGTTCTCGGCGACTCCCGCCGATGAGCAGTTCTTC.

Only one count was recorded for this clone. Additional DNA sequences in this sample encode the identical CDR3. In DNA form, the CDR3 reads TGTGCCACCAGCAGAGATAGGCAGACCTACGAGCAGTACGTC. It codes for CATSRDRQTYEQYV. The rearrangement joins TRBV15 to TRBJ2-7; the D is unclear. CDR3 size: 14 residues. Germline V gene data show CDR1 as LNHNV and CDR2 as YYDKDF (reference sequence). V lost 0 bases, J lost 2 bases, and 8 bases lay in between.

This clone was seen more than once but under ten times. In nucleotides, the CDR3 is TGTGCCAGCAGTTACGGCGACTTGGCGGATGTGGGAAACTATGGCTACACCTTC. Its protein product is CASSYGDLADVGNYGYTF. The V call is TRBV6-2 or TRBV6-3, the J call TRBJ1-2; D unclear. V lost 2 bases and J lost 2, with 21 bases in between. CDR3 size: 18 residues. CDR1 is MNHEY and CDR2 is SVGEGT in the germline V gene.

The rearrangement joins TRBV5-4 to TRBJ2-7; either TRBD1 or TRBD2 may fit D (5 bases each). There are 13 residues in the CDR3. The germline V gene encodes CDR1 SGHNT and CDR2 YYREEE (reference sequence). The V and J ends lost 4 bases and 4 bases respectively, with 12 bases between them. In DNA form, the CDR3 reads TGTGCCAGCAGCGGGGACCAATTTTACGAGCAGTACTTC. Its translation: CASSGDQFYEQYF.

As for this clone: The junction shows a germline mismatch at one end, possibly a read error. The same CDR3 can be traced to other DNA sequences in this sample. The chain links TRBV7-3 to TRBJ1-2; tentative D call: TRBD1 (6 bases). Germline values: CDR1 SGHTA, CDR2 FQGTGA. The CDR3 sequence is 14 residues long. CDR3 in amino acids: CASSLIPGAYGYTF. In DNA, the CDR3 is TGTGCCAGCAGCTTAATCCCAGGGGCCTATGGCTACACCTTT.

On this clone itself: This sample also contains other DNA sequences that code for the same CDR3. The chain recombines TRBV5-1 with TRBJ1-2; unclear D gene. Germline V lookup: CDR1 SGHRS, CDR2 YFSETQ. Trimming stripped 2 bases from V and 4 bases from J, with 12 bases between. This CDR3 is 14 amino acids long. The CDR3 DNA reads TGCGCCAGCAGCTTTTATGGGGAGGCCTATGGCTACACCTTC. It translates to CASSFYGEAYGYTF.

This chain connects TRBV5-8 to TRBJ2-1; 8 nucleotides align to TRBD1. Losses at the gene ends were 3 bases for V and 4 bases for J; bases not matched to a gene: 6. This CDR3 comprises 15 residues. Germline V gene sequence: CDR1 SGHTS, CDR2 YDEGEE. CDR3 DNA: TGTGCCAGCAGCTCCGGGACAGGCCCTTACAATGAGCAGTTCTTC. Its protein is CASSSGTGPYNEQFF.

To note about this clone: The junction does not match germline at one end; this may be a read error. Distinct nucleotide sequences in the sample also encode this CDR3. CDR3 DNA: TGTGCCAGCAGCTTAGTCAGCTCTGGGGCCAATGTCCTGACTTTC. Its protein product is CASSLVSSGANVLTF. This sequence joins TRBV7-2 and TRBJ2-6; D possibly corresponds to TRBD1 (5 bases). In germline, CDR1 is SGHTA, CDR2 FQGNSA. This CDR3 contains 15 residues.

V and J are TRBV7-2 and TRBJ1-1; 11 bases map to TRBD1. V shed 6 bases, J shed 4 bases, and the junction held 7 bases outside the gene matches. The CDR3 is 15 amino acids. Germline loops: CDR1 SGHTA, CDR2 FQGNSA. CDR3 sequence (DNA): TGTGCCAGCAGTTCCCAGGGGACAGGGGGCACTGAAGCTTTCTTT. It encodes CASSSQGTGGTEAFF.

This CDR3 is CAWSPRGLNRETQYF. CDR3 coding DNA: TGTGCCTGGAGCCCTAGGGGGCTGAATAGAGAGACCCAGTACTTC. This chain links TRBV30 with TRBJ2-5; 7 bases are shared with TRBD1. This CDR3 is 15 amino acids long. V trimming: 3 bases; J trimming: 4 bases; junction bases outside the gene matches: 11. Germline-derived CDR1 and CDR2 are GTSNPN and SVGIG (reference sequence). The variable domain in full, with the rest retrieved from reference TRBV30 and TRBJ2-5, is SQTIHQWPATLVQPVGSPLSLECTVEGTSNPNLYWYRQAAGRGLQLLFYSVGIGQISSEVPQNLSASRPQDRQFILSSKKLLLSDSGFYLCAWSPRGLNRETQYFGPGTRLLVL.

In the case of this clone: Possible read error: a much larger clone is one base away. CDR3 nucleotides: TGTGCCAGCAGCTTAGATGTGGGCCAGCCCCAGTATTTT. The encoded protein is CASSLDVGQPQYF. The chain has TRBV11-1 and TRBJ1-5; D not resolved. The DNA matches TRBJ2-3 better at its end, which makes the J call doubtful. The CDR3 contains 13 residues. Germline-derived CDR1 and CDR2 are SGHAT and FQDESV (reference sequence).

This clone was counted between two and nine times. CDR3 amino acids: CASSQGRGNYGYTF. The DNA for the CDR3 is TGTGCCAGCAGCCAGGGCAGGGGTAACTATGGCTACACCTTC. The J gene is TRBJ1-2, the V gene TRBV3-1 (or the pseudogene TRBV3-2); possible D gene TRBD1, 6 bases. Trimming removed 3 bases at V and 1 base at J, with 9 bases between. The CDR3 extends over 14 amino acids. CDR1 and CDR2 from the germline V gene are LGHDT and YNNKEL (reference sequence).

This chain links TRBV5-1 with TRBJ1-1; possibly TRBD1 for D (5 bases). V gave up 3 bases and J gave up 1 base, with 10 bases separating them. Germline V gives CDR1 SGHRS, CDR2 YFSETQ. The CDR3 has 14 amino acids. The CDR3 loop is CASSSSGANTEAFF. For the CDR3, the DNA is TGCGCCAGCAGCTCTTCCGGGGCGAACACTGAAGCTTTCTTT.

This clone was seen once. Relative to the germline gene, one junction end is altered; a read error may explain this. The same CDR3 can be traced to other DNA sequences in this sample. This chain connects TRBV4-2 to TRBJ1-5; 10 nucleotides match TRBD1. CDR3 length equals 17 residues. Per the germline V gene, CDR1 is LGHNA and CDR2 is YNFKEQ. The CDR3 spells CASSQVRTGGGNQPQHF. The CDR3 bases are TGTGCCAGCAGCCAAGTTCGGACAGGGGGAGGGAATCAGCCCCAACATTTT.

The rearrangement joins TRBV7-6 to TRBJ1-6, with D unclear. The germline CDR1 and CDR2 sequences are SGHVS and FNYEAQ. The CDR3 has 15 residues. V lost 2 bases to trimming and J lost 8 bases, with 13 bases between them. This chain's CDR3 is CASSLRTELDSPLHF. The CDR3 coding sequence is TGTGCCAGCAGCTTAAGAACTGAGCTTGATTCACCCCTCCACTTT. Drawing the rest from reference TRBV7-6 and TRBJ1-6, the complete variable domain is GAGVSQSPRYKVTKRGQDVALRCDPISGHVSLYWYRQALGQGPEFLTYFNYEAQQDKSGLPNDRFSAERPEGSISTLTIQRTEQRDSAMYRCASSLRTELDSPLHFGNGTRLTVT.

The chain recombines TRBV7-9 with TRBJ1-1; D is undetermined. The CDR3 runs to 15 residues. Trimming pared 6 bases from V and 3 bases from J, leaving 17 bases between. CDR1 is SEHNR and CDR2 is FQNEAQ in the germline V gene (reference sequence). Here the CDR3 DNA reads TGTGCCAGCAGTCCAAACTGGGGAGGCGACACTGAAGCTTTCTTT. Protein sequence: CASSPNWGGDTEAFF.

This clone was detected only a few times. The sample contains more than one DNA sequence encoding this CDR3. The rearrangement joins TRBV4-1 to TRBJ2-2; no reliable D call. Germline assignment: CDR1 MGHRA and CDR2 YSYEKL. CDR3 length equals 14 residues. V shed 7 bases and J shed 6 bases, with 15 bases lying between them. The CDR3 DNA sequence: TGCGCCAGCAACCCCGCCGGTCGCGCCGGGGAGCTGTTTTTT. It codes for CASNPAGRAGELFF.

On this clone: A much larger clonotype is one base distant, so this may be a read error. Other DNA sequences in the sample encode the same CDR3. The gene calls are TRBV5-4 and TRBJ2-2; TRBD2 aligns across 12 bases. Per germline, CDR1 SGHNT and CDR2 YYREEE (reference sequence). The junction had 4 bases not matched to a gene; V was cut back by 8 bases and J by 5 bases. This CDR3 is 14 amino acids long. The CDR3 loop reads CASRLAGETGELFF. In DNA form, the CDR3 reads TGTGCCAGTAGACTAGCGGGAGAAACCGGGGAGCTGTTTTTT.